This is a list of T cell receptor beta chains from one sample in a study of cytomegalovirus exposure and HLA in healthy donors. Repertoires were generated with immunoSEQ multiplex PCR, while TCRdb's copy carries only in-frame clones and drops some. The table lists around 160,000 clones, around 78% of them singletons. The sample was PBMCs. The source is a man aged 35 to 55 in good health and CMV-seropositive. CDR3s include the opening cysteine and the closing phenylalanine or tryptophan. The D gene is left open where the match is weak. Clone size is shown for a subset of rows, as once, few, many or a class of expanded clone.

>TRBJ1-2|.|TRBV7-2|.
TGTGCCAGCAGACCCGCGGGGAGAGGCTACACCTTC
CASRPAGRGYTF
>TRBJ1-1|.|TRBV9|TRBD1
TGTGCCAGCAGCGTAGCTGCGGACAGGGTTGAAGCTTTCTTT
CASSVAADRVEAFF
>TRBJ2-5|.|TRBV5-6|.
TGTGCCAGCAGCTTGTCGGTAGAGACCCAGTACTTC
CASSLSVETQYF
>TRBJ2-7|.|TRBV20-1|.
TGCAGTGCTAGACTGGAGTACGAGCAGTACTTC
CSARLEYEQYF
>TRBJ1-1|.|TRBV15|TRBD1
TGTGCCACCACCCCGAGGGGGCGAGGCGGCACTGAAGCTTTCTTT
CATTPRGRGGTEAFF
>TRBJ1-2|.|TRBV5-3|TRBD1
TGTGCCAGAATAGCAGGGGGCTATGGCTACACCTTC
CARIAGGYGYTF
>TRBJ2-3|.|TRBV2|TRBD1
TGTGCCAGCAGTGAAGCTCTCAGGGGGTCAGATACGCAGTATTTT
CASSEALRGSDTQYF
>TRBJ2-1|.|TRBV30|TRBD2
TGTGCCTGGAGTTGGGGCGGGAGCAGCTACAATGAGCAGTTCTTC
CAWSWGGSSYNEQFF
>TRBJ2-3|.|TRBV5-1|.
TGCGCCAGCAGCTTCTACACAGATACGCAGTATTTT
CASSFYTDTQYF
>TRBJ1-5|.|TRBV18|TRBD1
TGTGCCAGCTCACCACGACAGGGGAACAATCAGCCCCAGCATTTT
CASSPRQGNNQPQHF
>TRBJ1-4|.|TRBV5-1|TRBD1
TGCGCCAGCAGCTTGGATAGGGGGCAGGTCAAACTGTTTTTT
CASSLDRGQVKLFF
>TRBJ2-3|.|TRBV11-2|.
TGTGCCAGCAGCTTAAACGCGGAGAACACAGATACGCAGTATTTT
CASSLNAENTDTQYF
>TRBJ2-5|.|TRBV7-3|TRBD1
TGTGCCAGCAGCTCCCCGGGACAGCAAGAGACCCAGTACTTC
CASSSPGQQETQYF
>TRBJ1-2|few|TRBV5-1|.
TGCGCCAGCAGCGGACGGACAGCCTCGGGCTACACCTTC
CASSGRTASGYTF
>TRBJ1-1|.|TRBV5-1|.
TGCGCCAGCAGCTTGCTGTCGGGAGGGGTGAACACTGAAGCTTTCTTT
CASSLLSGGVNTEAFF
>TRBJ1-3|.|TRBV28|TRBD1
TGTGCCAGCGGACAGGGTACTGGAAACACCATATATTTT
CASGQGTGNTIYF
>TRBJ1-5|.|TRBV23-1|.
TGCGCCAGCACTAATCAAGCTCCTCAGCCCCAGCATTTT
CASTNQAPQPQHF
>TRBJ2-3|few|TRBV6-1|.
TGTGCCAGCGCCCTCGGCCAGGCGTCAGATACGCAGTATTTT
CASALGQASDTQYF
>TRBJ1-3|once|TRBV7-9|TRBD1
TGTGCCAGCAGCTTAGCAGACAGGGGTGGAAACACCATATATTTT
CASSLADRGGNTIYF
>TRBJ2-1|.|TRBV5-1|TRBD2
TGCGCCAGCAGGAAGGGACTAGCGGGTGAAAGCTCCTACAATGAGCAGTTCTTC
CASRKGLAGESSYNEQFF
>TRBJ2-5|.|TRBV28|.
TGTGCCAGCAACAGGCATGTACAAGAGACCCAGTACTTC
CASNRHVQETQYF
>TRBJ1-2|.|TRBV28|TRBD1
TGTGCCAGCAGTTACGAAGGGACAGGGCATGGCTACACCTTC
CASSYEGTGHGYTF
>TRBJ2-4|few|TRBV28|TRBD1
TGTGCCAGCAGTCGACAGGGTTTAGCCAAAAACATTCAGTACTTC
CASSRQGLAKNIQYF
>TRBJ1-1|.|TRBV6-6|.
TGTGCCAGCAGTTACTCTCAGGGGATGAACACTGAAGCTTTCTTT
CASSYSQGMNTEAFF
>TRBJ2-7|few|TRBV27|TRBD2
TGTGCCAGCACTAACTACGGGGGGGATCCCTACGAGCAGTACTTC
CASTNYGGDPYEQYF
>TRBJ2-3|few|TRBV5-1|TRBD2
TGCGCCAGCAGCTTGGGGAGCGGGGGCACAGATACGCAGTATTTT
CASSLGSGGTDTQYF
>TRBJ1-5|.|TRBV6-1|.
TGTGCCAGCAGAGGGGATCTCCGATTGTCCCAGCATTTT
CASRGDLRLSQHF
>TRBJ2-3|few|TRBV5-6|.
TGTGCCAGCAGCTTGCTGACAGACGACACAGATACGCAGTATTTT
CASSLLTDDTDTQYF
>TRBJ2-1|.|TRBV9|TRBD1
TGTGCCAGCAGCTTCGGGGGGACAGGGAGGACGAATGAGCAGTTCTTC
CASSFGGTGRTNEQFF
>TRBJ2-7|.|TRBV7-2|.
TGTGCCAGCAGCTTAGCGAAATCCTACGAGCAGTACTTC
CASSLAKSYEQYF
>TRBJ1-1|.|TRBV30|.
TGTGCCTGGACTCTGGGGGGAAACACTGAAGCTTTCTTT
CAWTLGGNTEAFF
>TRBJ1-2|.|TRBV13|TRBD1
TGTGCCAGCAGCTTAGTTGGGACAGGAACAGGCTACACCTTC
CASSLVGTGTGYTF
>TRBJ1-3|few|TRBV5-1|.
TGCGCCAGCAGCTCCGAGGGGAGGTCTGGAAACACCATATATTTT
CASSSEGRSGNTIYF
>TRBJ1-4|.|TRBV4-1|TRBD1
TGCGCCAGCAGCCTCGAGGACAGGGATGAAAAACTGTTTTTT
CASSLEDRDEKLFF
>TRBJ1-1|.|TRBV11-3|.
TGTGCCAGCAGCTTAGATAGGAGGACTGAAGCTTTCTTT
CASSLDRRTEAFF
>TRBJ2-5|.|TRBV7-3|TRBD2
TGTGCCAGCAGCTTAAGACCTAGCGGAGAGACCCAGTACTTC
CASSLRPSGETQYF
>TRBJ1-1|.|TRBV7-3|TRBD1
TGTGCCAGCAGCTTGGACAGGGTGGGGGACACTGAAGCTTTCTTT
CASSLDRVGDTEAFF
>TRBJ2-7|.|TRBV7-9|.
TGTGCCAGCAGCTCGATTACATACGAGCAGTACTTC
CASSSITYEQYF
>TRBJ2-5|.|TRBV6-5|.
TGTGCCAGCAGTCCCTACCCTCAAGAGACCCAGTACTTC
CASSPYPQETQYF
>TRBJ1-2|.|TRBV20-1|.
TGCAGTGCGGGGGGGAACTATGGCTACACCTTC
CSAGGNYGYTF
>TRBJ2-3|.|TRBV21-1|.
TGTGCCAGCAGGCTACCCGGGACTTCTACCCTCCGATTCACAGATACGCAGTATTTT
CASRLPGTSTLRFTDTQYF
>TRBJ2-2|few|TRBV6-5|.
TGTGCCAGCAGTTACTCCGCGCCAGGCACCGGGGAGCTGTTTTTT
CASSYSAPGTGELFF
>TRBJ1-1|.|TRBV7-3|.
TGTTCCAGCAGGCTTAGCAACGGGGGAAACACTGAAGCTTTCTTT
CSSRLSNGGNTEAFF